These T cell receptor beta chains were read from a single sample in a study of CD8 T cells in ankylosing spondylitis. One entry per CDR3 protein, called by TCRdb with MiXCR from the 5' RACE reads. The table includes more than 150,000 distinct CDR3 sequences, 15% to 20% detected once. Material for sequencing was blood, either unsorted or a sorted T cell fraction (not recorded which). These receptor sequences come from a male donor under 30 with ankylosing spondylitis or in good health (not recorded which). Both conserved end residues are trimmed from each CDR3. Each record gives: clone size, J gene, V gene, CDR3 protein. Not all rows give a size; the values are once, few, many and, for expanded clones, a class.

>.|TRBJ1-1|TRBV7-2
ASSQQGGNTEAF
>.|TRBJ2-1|TRBV12-5
ASGLKGLAGGFYNEQF
>many|TRBJ1-2|TRBV7-8
ASSRRTGEGYGYT
>many|TRBJ2-5|TRBV6-5
ASQTGGQGQETQY
>.|TRBJ2-2|TRBV11-2
ASSMDTLSTGELF
>.|TRBJ2-3|TRBV29-1
SVGGHRGDTQY
>.|TRBJ2-3|TRBV20-1
SALNTDTQY
>many|TRBJ2-1|TRBV5-1
ASSLTSFMDRF
>many|TRBJ1-2|TRBV12-3/TRBV12-4
ASSSGKGFRGRGGYT
>.|TRBJ2-3|TRBV7-7
ASSSGGADTQY